The 30 T cell receptor beta chains below all came from one sample that was sequenced in a study of cytomegalovirus exposure and HLA in healthy donors. Primers for the PCR totalled 60 Vbeta and 13 Jbeta. Assay: immunoSEQ multiplex PCR; the TCRdb copy retains only in-frame clones and omits some. This sample has about 200,000 clones, with 79% found just once. The specimen was PBMCs. These TCRs come from a man aged 50 to 59 in good health and CMV-seronegative.

V is TRBV5-6 and J is TRBJ2-5; 7 nucleotides line up with TRBD1. Germline lookup yields CDR1 SGHDT and CDR2 YYEEEE. With 0 bases clipped from V and 5 bases from J, the junction kept 10 bases outside the gene matches. The CDR3 covers 16 residues. The CDR3 coding sequence is TGTGCCAGCAGCTTGGCGGGAACAGGGACAGCGGAGACCCAGTACTTC. Its protein product is CASSLAGTGTAETQYF. Complete variable domain (other parts from reference TRBV5-6 and TRBJ2-5): DAGVTQSPTHLIKTRGQQVTLRCSPKSGHDTVSWYQQALGQGPQFIFQYYEEEERQRGNFPDRFSGHQFPNYSSELNVNALLLGDSALYLCASSLAGTGTAETQYFGPGTRLLVL.

The rearrangement links TRBV5-1 to TRBJ2-1; 10 bases agree with TRBD2. Germline V gene sequence: CDR1 SGHRS, CDR2 YFSETQ. This CDR3 contains 16 residues. V was clipped by 0 bases and J by 9 bases; unmatched bases: 9. As DNA, the CDR3 is TGCGCCAGCAGCTTGGAGGCTAGCGGGAGTCTGGGTGAGCAGTTCTTC. As protein: CASSLEASGSLGEQFF.

This clone was picked up one time. This chain connects TRBV27 to TRBJ2-1; no firm D call. CDR3 length: 14 amino acids. CDR1 MNHEY and CDR2 SMNVEV come from the germline V gene (reference sequence). The V and J ends lost 3 bases and 7 bases respectively, with 13 bases between them. In DNA, the CDR3 is TGTGCCAGCAGTTTCGTGCCCCCGAGAAATGAGCAGTTCTTC. Translating it yields CASSFVPPRNEQFF.

The chain joins TRBV4-2 to TRBJ1-4; 7 bases line up with TRBD1. The germline V gene encodes CDR1 LGHNA and CDR2 YNFKEQ. With 3 bases clipped from V and 4 bases from J, the junction kept 8 bases outside the gene matches. The CDR3 loop spans 16 amino acids. The CDR3 DNA is TGTGCCAGCAGCCATCAAAGGGGGCAGGGTAATGAAAAACTGTTTTTT. Translation gives CASSHQRGQGNEKLFF.

Regarding this clone: The identical CDR3 is also encoded by other nucleotide sequences in the sample. This rearrangement joins TRBV2 to TRBJ2-1; no clear D gene. The CDR3 spans 11 residues. V lost 5 bases and J 4 bases, leaving 3 bases between the germline ends. Germline loops: CDR1 SNHLY, CDR2 FYNNEI. DNA for the CDR3: TGTGCCAGCAGTACTTACAATGAGCAGTTCTTC. The encoded protein is CASSTYNEQFF.

CDR3 sequence (DNA): TGTGCCAGCAGGGAGGCTGGCTACACCTTC. Amino acids: CASREAGYTF. The V and J genes are TRBV6-6 and TRBJ1-2; D is unresolved. The V gene's germline CDR1 is MNHNY and CDR2 SVGAGI (reference sequence). V was pared by 6 bases and J by 7 bases, with 6 bases between. This CDR3 contains 10 residues.

This chain uses TRBV30 with TRBJ1-3; D uncertain. With 5 bases removed from V and 2 bases from J, the gap between germline ends came to 7 bases. Germline V lookup: CDR1 GTSNPN, CDR2 SVGIG (reference sequence). This CDR3 spans 12 amino acids. This CDR3 reads CAWWGAGNTIYF. In DNA, the CDR3 is TGTGCCTGGTGGGGAGCTGGAAACACCATATATTTT. Complete variable domain (other parts from reference TRBV30 and TRBJ1-3): SQTIHQWPATLVQPVGSPLSLECTVEGTSNPNLYWYRQAAGRGLQLLFYSVGIGQISSEVPQNLSASRPQDRQFILSSKKLLLSDSGFYLCAWWGAGNTIYFGEGSWLTVV.

This clone has just a few counts. The chain uses TRBV10-3 and TRBJ1-5; TRBD1 might be the D (6 bases). V lost 5 bases to trimming and J lost 0 bases, with 17 bases between them. Germline CDR1 and CDR2: ENHRY and SYGVKD. There are 17 residues in the CDR3. CDR3 loop: CAISSGTLIYSNQPQHF. The CDR3 DNA sequence: TGTGCCATCAGTTCCGGGACACTAATTTATAGCAATCAGCCCCAGCATTTT.

Comment on this clone: Other DNA sequences of this sample code for an identical CDR3. The gene calls are TRBV5-1 and TRBJ2-3; 8 bases agree with TRBD1. Germline CDR1 reads SGHRS; CDR2 reads YFSETQ. The V and J ends lost 3 bases and 1 base, in that order; junction bases with no gene match: 1. The CDR3 consists of 14 residues. CDR3 region: CASSSGQGTDTQYF. CDR3 in DNA: TGCGCCAGCAGCTCGGGACAGGGCACAGATACGCAGTATTTT.

This CDR3 is CASSRASGRGTYNEQFF. CDR3 coding DNA: TGTGCCAGCAGCCGTGCATCGGGGAGGGGCACATACAATGAGCAGTTCTTC. This chain connects TRBV7-2 to TRBJ2-1, with 7 bases aligning to TRBD2. Germline V gives CDR1 SGHTA, CDR2 FQGNSA. J lost 4 bases, V lost 5 bases, and 14 bases had no gene match. There are 17 residues in the CDR3.

The table lists this clone with a few counts. The sample has other DNA sequences that encode this CDR3 too. This chain links TRBV30 with TRBJ2-7, with TRBD1 as a possible D gene (5 bases). The CDR3 extends over 15 amino acids. The V end lost 5 bases, the J end lost 4 bases, and 21 bases lay between the germline ends. Germline V CDR1 and CDR2: GTSNPN, SVGIG (reference sequence). The CDR3 DNA reads as TGTGCCTGGGAGTTCCAGCAGGACACGGCATACGAGCAGTACTTC. Amino acid sequence: CAWEFQQDTAYEQYF.

V is TRBV7-9 and J is TRBJ1-5; no clear D gene. The CDR3 contains 14 residues. Germline lookup yields CDR1 SEHNR and CDR2 FQNEAQ (reference sequence). Trimming removed 3 bases from V and 4 bases from J, with 10 bases in between. The CDR3 nucleotides read TGTGCCAGCAGCTTTGGCGGGGAGAATCAGCCCCAGCATTTT. Translating it yields CASSFGGENQPQHF.

This clone was seen only once. The sample holds other DNA sequences that translate to the same CDR3. The V and J genes are TRBV30 and TRBJ1-1; D remains unclear. In germline, CDR1 is GTSNPN, CDR2 SVGIG (reference sequence). The CDR3 is 13 amino acids. V lost 4 bases and J lost 2, with 11 bases in between. CDR3 sequence reads: CAWIYGKNTEAFF. The CDR3 nucleotides read TGTGCCTGGATTTACGGGAAAAACACTGAAGCTTTCTTT.

This chain joins TRBV2 and TRBJ1-1; TRBD1 matches at 8 bases. The V segment lost 6 bases and the J segment 0 bases; nucleotides outside the gene matches: 6. The CDR3 extends over 15 amino acids. Germline V gene data show CDR1 as SNHLY and CDR2 as FYNNEI. The CDR3 region has the DNA TGTGCCAGCAGGAGGACAGGGACTATGAACACTGAAGCTTTCTTT. It specifies CASRRTGTMNTEAFF.

The chain joins TRBV9 to TRBJ1-1; the D gene is possibly TRBD1 (6 bases). The CDR3 length is 16 residues. The V gene's germline CDR1 is SGDLS and CDR2 YYNGEE. V lost 0 bases and J 1 base, leaving 13 bases between the germline ends. As DNA, the CDR3 is TGTGCCAGCAGCGTAGCTGTGGGGGCCCCGAACACTGAAGCTTTCTTT. It codes for CASSVAVGAPNTEAFF.

The J gene is TRBJ2-7, the V gene TRBV9; D possibly corresponds to TRBD2 (5 bases). Germline loops: CDR1 SGDLS, CDR2 YYNGEE. The V gene lost 0 bases and the J gene lost 7 bases, with 14 bases spanning the gap. The CDR3 length is 14 residues. In DNA, the CDR3 is TGTGCCAGCAGCGTAGATGAGGGTACGTGGGAGCAGTACTTC. This sequence encodes CASSVDEGTWEQYF. Combining the CDR3 with reference TRBV9 and TRBJ2-7 gives the whole variable domain DSGVTQTPKHLITATGQRVTLRCSPRSGDLSVYWYQQSLDQGLQFLIQYYNGEERAKGNILERFSAQQFPDLHSELNLSSLELGDSALYFCASSVDEGTWEQYFGPGTRLTVT.

This clone was counted only a few times. V gene TRBV19 combines with J gene TRBJ2-1; perhaps TRBD1 as D (5 bases). This CDR3 spans 14 amino acids. CDR1 LNHDA and CDR2 SQIVND come from the germline V gene (reference sequence). Trimming left V 5 bases short and J 7 bases short, with 15 bases between. The CDR3 DNA follows: TGTGCCAGTAGTGGGGCCAAGGGGTTTAATGAGCAGTTCTTC. Its translation is CASSGAKGFNEQFF.

V gene TRBV7-9 combines with J gene TRBJ2-3, with a weak D call TRBD1 (6 bases). The CDR3 contains 16 residues. The V gene's germline CDR1 is SEHNR and CDR2 FQNEAQ (reference sequence). V was pared by 5 bases and J by 0 bases, with 15 bases between. The CDR3 spells CASSPTGRISTDTQYF. CDR3 sequence (DNA): TGTGCCAGCAGCCCTACAGGGAGAATAAGCACAGATACGCAGTATTTT.

Of note for this clone: At the DNA level, this CDR3 is encoded by other sequences in the same sample as well. J is TRBJ2-7 and V is TRBV5-1; D gene unclear. V lost 0 bases to trimming and J lost 2 bases, with 3 bases between them. The CDR3 has 12 amino acids. Germline CDR1 SGHRS, CDR2 YFSETQ. Written as DNA, the CDR3 is TGCGCCAGCAGCTTGGGAGCCTACGAGCAGTACTTC. This codes for CASSLGAYEQYF.

This sequence joins TRBV7-9 and TRBJ2-4, with 7 bases identical to TRBD2. The CDR3 totals 18 residues. V trimming: 5 bases; J trimming: 0 bases; junction bases outside the gene matches: 13. CDR1 is SEHNR, CDR2 FQNEAQ, per germline (reference sequence). This chain's CDR3 is CASSESTSYPLAKNIQYF. The CDR3 DNA reads TGTGCCAGCAGCGAATCGACTAGCTATCCCCTAGCCAAAAACATTCAGTACTTC.

The CDR3 here is CASRPSVQETQYF. For the CDR3, the DNA is TGTGCCAGCAGACCTAGCGTCCAAGAGACCCAGTACTTC. This sequence joins TRBV6-5 and TRBJ2-5, with a possible D match to TRBD2 (6 bases). The CDR3 is made up of 13 amino acids. The germline V and J ends were trimmed by 6 bases and 1 base, with 9 bases remaining between them. Germline loops: CDR1 MNHEY, CDR2 SVGAGI.

There are a few counts of this clone. The chain employs TRBV4-1 and TRBJ2-3, with D perhaps TRBD2 (6 bases). The V and J ends lost 0 bases and 6 bases respectively, with 13 bases between them. This CDR3 has 15 residues. Germline V gene lookup returns CDR1 MGHRA and CDR2 YSYEKL. The CDR3 sequence is CASSQESGVLDTQYF. The CDR3 DNA follows: TGCGCCAGCAGCCAAGAATCGGGAGTATTGGATACGCAGTATTTT.

The chain carries TRBV12-5 and TRBJ2-3, with 7 bases that match TRBD2. CDR1 is LGHNT, CDR2 FRNRAP, per germline. The trim removed 2 bases at V and 3 bases at J, leaving 5 bases unmatched. This CDR3 is 15 amino acids long. This CDR3 is CASGLWGGPTDTQYF. CDR3 nucleotide sequence: TGTGCTAGTGGTTTGTGGGGAGGGCCTACAGATACGCAGTATTTT.

CDR3 sequence reads: CASSTAWREDTYEQYF. The CDR3 nucleotides are TGTGCCAGCAGCACAGCGTGGAGGGAAGACACCTACGAGCAGTACTTC. The chain is built from TRBV7-2 and TRBJ2-7, with D maybe TRBD2 (6 bases). The CDR3 totals 16 residues. V lost 5 bases and J 2 bases, leaving 19 bases between the germline ends. Germline CDR1 and CDR2: SGHTA and FQGNSA.

This clone was recorded a few times. The chain recombines TRBV15 with TRBJ2-1, with 8 bases aligning to TRBD2. In germline, CDR1 is LNHNV, CDR2 YYDKDF (reference sequence). The CDR3 covers 13 residues. V lost 8 bases and J lost 8; bases outside the gene matches: 8. CDR3: CATESGSGDEQFF. Written as DNA, the CDR3 is TGTGCCACCGAGAGCGGGAGCGGGGATGAGCAGTTCTTC.

As to this clone: A junction boundary mismatches the germline segment, possibly from a read error. The rearrangement joins TRBV6-5 to TRBJ1-2; D uncertain. There are 15 residues in the CDR3. Per germline, CDR1 MNHEY and CDR2 SVGAGI. CDR3 in DNA: TGTGCCAGCAGTTATGGAGGCAGAGTTAACTATGGCCACACCTTC. This codes for CASSYGGRVNYGHTF.

This chain uses TRBV19 with TRBJ2-5; TRBD1 might be the D (6 bases). The CDR3 covers 15 residues. In germline, CDR1 is LNHDA, CDR2 SQIVND (reference sequence). Trimming left V 0 bases short and J 4 bases short, with 12 bases between. Written as DNA, the CDR3 is TGTGCCAGTAGTATAGAGCACAGGGTTTCAGAGACCCAGTACTTC. Translated, it gives CASSIEHRVSETQYF.

This rearrangement joins TRBV27 to TRBJ2-7; 7 nucleotides line up with TRBD1. Per germline, CDR1 MNHEY and CDR2 SMNVEV (reference sequence). Trimming cost V 5 bases and J 1 base; bases outside gene matches: 5. CDR3 length equals 14 residues. The CDR3 loop is CASSEYRGSYEQYF. CDR3 DNA: TGTGCCAGCAGTGAATACAGGGGTTCCTACGAGCAGTACTTC.

This clone has just one count. The chain recombines TRBV5-1 with TRBJ2-5; 7 bases map to TRBD2. Looked up from germline, CDR1 is SGHRS and CDR2 is YFSETQ. This CDR3 contains 14 residues. V gave up 4 bases and J gave up 4 bases; unmatched junction bases: 7. CDR3 loop: CASSKTGLPETQYF. The CDR3 coding sequence is TGCGCCAGCAGCAAGACGGGACTACCAGAGACCCAGTACTTC.

This chain uses TRBV5-1 with TRBJ2-7, with 9 bases that match TRBD1. This CDR3 contains 17 residues. V lost 0 bases and J lost 2; bases outside the gene matches: 9. Per the germline V gene, CDR1 is SGHRS and CDR2 is YFSETQ. The CDR3 DNA reads TGCGCCAGCAGCTTGGCCGGGGGACAGGGATTAGCCTACGAGCAGTACTTC. Its protein is CASSLAGGQGLAYEQYF.